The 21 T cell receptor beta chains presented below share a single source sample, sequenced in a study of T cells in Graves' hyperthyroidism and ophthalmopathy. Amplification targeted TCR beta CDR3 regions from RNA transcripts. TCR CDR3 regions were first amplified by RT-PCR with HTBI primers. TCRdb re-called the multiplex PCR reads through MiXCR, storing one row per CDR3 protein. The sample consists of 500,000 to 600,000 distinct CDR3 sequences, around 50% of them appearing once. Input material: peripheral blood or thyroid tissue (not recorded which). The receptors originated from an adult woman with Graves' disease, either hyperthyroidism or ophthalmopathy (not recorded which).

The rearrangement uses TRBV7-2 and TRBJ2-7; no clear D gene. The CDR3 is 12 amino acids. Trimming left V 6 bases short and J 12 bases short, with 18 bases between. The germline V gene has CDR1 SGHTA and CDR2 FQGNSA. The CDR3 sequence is CASSLETLAPYF. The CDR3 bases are TGTGCCAGCAGTCTAGAGACACTGGCTCCGTACTTC. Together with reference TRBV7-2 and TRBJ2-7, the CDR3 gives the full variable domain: GAGVSQSPSNKVTEKGKDVELRCDPISGHTALYWYRQSLGQGLEFLIYFQGNSAPDKSGLPSDRFSAERTGGSVSTLTIQRTQQEDSAVYLCASSLETLAPYFGPGTRLTVT.

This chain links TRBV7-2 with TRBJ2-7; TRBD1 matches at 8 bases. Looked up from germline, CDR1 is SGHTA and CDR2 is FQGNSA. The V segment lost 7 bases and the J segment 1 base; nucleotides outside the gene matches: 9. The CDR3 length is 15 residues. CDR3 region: CASTPRDRSSYEQYF. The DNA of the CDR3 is TGTGCCAGCACCCCGCGGGACAGGAGTTCCTACGAGCAGTACTTC.

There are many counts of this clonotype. The CDR3 region has the DNA TGTGCCAGCAGTTTAGCCGGGACTAGCGAGACCCAGTACTTC. It yields the protein CASSLAGTSETQYF. The chain has TRBV12-3 or TRBV12-4 and TRBJ2-5, with 9 bases aligning to TRBD2. The CDR3 is 14 amino acids. J gave up 5 bases and V 0 bases, and 1 base lay outside the gene matches.

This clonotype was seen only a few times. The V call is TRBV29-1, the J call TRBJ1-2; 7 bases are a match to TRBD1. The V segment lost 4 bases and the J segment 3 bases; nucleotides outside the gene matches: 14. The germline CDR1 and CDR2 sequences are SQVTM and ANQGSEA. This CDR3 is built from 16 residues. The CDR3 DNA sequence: TGCAGCGTTGCGAGGTTGCGGGACAGAGATCACTATGGCTACACCTTC. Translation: CSVARLRDRDHYGYTF.

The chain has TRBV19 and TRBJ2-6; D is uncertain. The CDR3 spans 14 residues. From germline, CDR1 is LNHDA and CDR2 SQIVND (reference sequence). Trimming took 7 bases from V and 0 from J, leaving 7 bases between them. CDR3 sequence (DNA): TGTGCCAGTACCAGAACCTCTGGGGCCAACGTCCTGACTTTC. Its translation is CASTRTSGANVLTF.

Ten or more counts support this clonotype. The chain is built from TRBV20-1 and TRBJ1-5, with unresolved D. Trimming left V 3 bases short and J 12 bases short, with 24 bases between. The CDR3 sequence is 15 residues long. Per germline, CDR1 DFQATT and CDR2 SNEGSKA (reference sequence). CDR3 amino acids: CSARDMDRGPWLQHF. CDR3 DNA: TGCAGTGCTAGGGATATGGACCGCGGGCCGTGGCTCCAGCATTTT.

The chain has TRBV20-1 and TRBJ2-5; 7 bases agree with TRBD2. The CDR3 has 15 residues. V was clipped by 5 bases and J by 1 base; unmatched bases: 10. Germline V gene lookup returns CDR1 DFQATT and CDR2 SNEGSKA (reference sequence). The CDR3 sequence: CSAPRGEQIQETQYF. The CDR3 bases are TGCAGTGCTCCTCGGGGGGAACAGATCCAAGAGACCCAGTACTTC.

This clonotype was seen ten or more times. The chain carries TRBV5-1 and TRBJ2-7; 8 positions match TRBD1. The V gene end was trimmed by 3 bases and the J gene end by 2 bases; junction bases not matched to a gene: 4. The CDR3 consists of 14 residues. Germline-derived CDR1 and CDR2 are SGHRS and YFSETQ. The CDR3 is CASSSGQGPYEQYF. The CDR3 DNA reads TGCGCCAGCAGCTCCGGACAGGGACCCTACGAGCAGTACTTC.

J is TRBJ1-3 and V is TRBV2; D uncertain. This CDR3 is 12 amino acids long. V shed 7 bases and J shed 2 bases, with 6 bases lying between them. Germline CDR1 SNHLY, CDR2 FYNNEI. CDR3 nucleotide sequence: TGTGCCAGCATGTTCACTGGAAACACCATATATTTT. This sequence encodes CASMFTGNTIYF.

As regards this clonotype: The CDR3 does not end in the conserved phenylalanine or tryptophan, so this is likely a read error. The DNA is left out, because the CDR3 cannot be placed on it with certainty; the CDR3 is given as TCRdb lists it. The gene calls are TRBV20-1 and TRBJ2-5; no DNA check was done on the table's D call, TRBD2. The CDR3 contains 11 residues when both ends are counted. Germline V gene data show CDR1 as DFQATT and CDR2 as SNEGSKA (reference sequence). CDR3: CSARDRLAGVL.

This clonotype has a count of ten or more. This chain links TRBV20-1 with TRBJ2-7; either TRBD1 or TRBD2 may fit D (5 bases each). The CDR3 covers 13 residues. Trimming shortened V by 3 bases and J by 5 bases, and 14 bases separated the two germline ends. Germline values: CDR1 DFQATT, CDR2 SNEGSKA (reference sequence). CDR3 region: CSASFRGGHEQYF. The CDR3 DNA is TGCAGTGCTAGTTTTAGGGGCGGGCACGAGCAGTACTTC.

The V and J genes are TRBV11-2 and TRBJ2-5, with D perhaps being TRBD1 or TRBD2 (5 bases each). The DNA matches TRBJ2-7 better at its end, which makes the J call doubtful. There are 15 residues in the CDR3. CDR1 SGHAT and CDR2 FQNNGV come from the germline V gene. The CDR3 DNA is TGTGCCAGCAGCAGCTTCGGGACCCCGGCCTACGAGCAGTACTTC. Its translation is CASSSFGTPAYEQYF.

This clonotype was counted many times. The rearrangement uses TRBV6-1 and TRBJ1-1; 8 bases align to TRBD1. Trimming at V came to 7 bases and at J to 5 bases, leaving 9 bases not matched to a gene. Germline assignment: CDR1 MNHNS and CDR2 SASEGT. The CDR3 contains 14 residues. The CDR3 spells CASNLPGGLTEAFF. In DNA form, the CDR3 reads TGTGCCAGCAACCTCCCAGGGGGCTTGACTGAAGCTTTCTTT.

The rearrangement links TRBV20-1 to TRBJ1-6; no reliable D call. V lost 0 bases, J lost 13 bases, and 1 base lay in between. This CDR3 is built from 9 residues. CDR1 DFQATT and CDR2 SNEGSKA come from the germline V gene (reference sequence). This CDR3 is CSAREPLHF. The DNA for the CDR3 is TGCAGTGCTAGAGAGCCCCTCCACTTT.

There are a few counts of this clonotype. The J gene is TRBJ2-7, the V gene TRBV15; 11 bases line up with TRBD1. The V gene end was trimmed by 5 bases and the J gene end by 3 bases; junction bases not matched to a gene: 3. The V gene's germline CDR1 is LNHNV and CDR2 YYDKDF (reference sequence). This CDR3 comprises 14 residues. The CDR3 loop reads CATSGGTGGYEQYF. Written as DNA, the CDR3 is TGTGCCACCAGCGGTGGGACAGGGGGCTACGAGCAGTACTTC.

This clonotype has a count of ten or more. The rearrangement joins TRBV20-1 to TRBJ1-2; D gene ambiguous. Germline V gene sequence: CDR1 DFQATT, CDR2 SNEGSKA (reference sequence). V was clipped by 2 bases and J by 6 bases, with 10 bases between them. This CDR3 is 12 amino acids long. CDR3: CSARRRDDGYTF. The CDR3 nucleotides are TGCAGTGCTAGACGTCGCGATGATGGCTACACCTTC.

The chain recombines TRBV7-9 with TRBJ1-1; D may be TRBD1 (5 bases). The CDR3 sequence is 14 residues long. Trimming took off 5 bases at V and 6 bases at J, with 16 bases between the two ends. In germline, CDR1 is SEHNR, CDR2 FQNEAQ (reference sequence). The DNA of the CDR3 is TGTGCCAGCAGCATGGGGACGGGACTACCTGAAGCTTTCTTT. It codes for CASSMGTGLPEAFF.

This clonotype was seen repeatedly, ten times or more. The CDR3 DNA is TGTGCCAGCAGCTTGAATCAGGGGGAGGGTGGCTACACCTTC. It specifies CASSLNQGEGGYTF. This chain joins TRBV5-4 and TRBJ1-2; 7 nucleotides line up with TRBD1. Losses at the gene ends were 1 base for V and 7 bases for J; bases not matched to a gene: 7. Looked up from germline, CDR1 is SGHNT and CDR2 is YYREEE (reference sequence). The CDR3 totals 14 residues.

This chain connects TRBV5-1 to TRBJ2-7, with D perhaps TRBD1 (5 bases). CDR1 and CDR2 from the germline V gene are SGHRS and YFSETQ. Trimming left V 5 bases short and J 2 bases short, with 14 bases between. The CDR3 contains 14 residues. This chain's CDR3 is CASSSDSSTYEQYF. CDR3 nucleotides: TGCGCCAGCAGTTCTGACAGTTCAACCTACGAGCAGTACTTC.

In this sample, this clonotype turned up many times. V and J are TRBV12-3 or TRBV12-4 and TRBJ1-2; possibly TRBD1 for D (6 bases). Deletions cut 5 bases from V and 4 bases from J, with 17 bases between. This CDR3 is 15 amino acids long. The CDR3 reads CASSPGQYRSYGYTF. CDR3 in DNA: TGTGCCAGCAGTCCAGGACAGTATCGCAGCTATGGCTACACCTTC.

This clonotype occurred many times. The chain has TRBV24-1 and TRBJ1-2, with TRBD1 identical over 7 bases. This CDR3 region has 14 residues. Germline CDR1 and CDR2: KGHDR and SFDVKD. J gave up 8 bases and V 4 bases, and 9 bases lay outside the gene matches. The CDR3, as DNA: TGTGCCACCAGTGACCACGACAGGGAAGACGGCTACACCTTC. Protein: CATSDHDREDGYTF.